Below are 32 T cell receptor beta chains sequenced from a single sample in a study of glioma-infiltrating T cells. The iRepertoire nested amplicon-rescue multiplex PCR amplified TCR alpha and beta CDR3s from RNA. From the multiplex PCR reads, TCRdb called clonotypes with MiXCR, one entry per CDR3 protein. The sample has 100,000 to 150,000 distinct CDR3 sequences, more than 20% seen once. The source material was glioma tissue, nonneoplastic brain tissue, or PBMCs (not recorded which). The receptor set was obtained from a human donor with low-grade glioma or glioblastoma, undergoing nonglioma brain surgery, or in good health (not recorded which).

The V call is TRBV7-9, the J call TRBJ2-3, with 7 bases that match TRBD1. Germline CDR1 SEHNR, CDR2 FQNEAQ (reference sequence). The V gene end was trimmed by 0 bases and the J gene end by 6 bases; junction bases not matched to a gene: 3. The CDR3 totals 14 residues. As DNA, the CDR3 is TGTGCCAGCAGCTTAGCGTGGGGACAGGATACGCAGTATTTT. Its translation: CASSLAWGQDTQYF.

The rearrangement links TRBV14 to TRBJ1-3, with D tentatively TRBD1 (6 bases). The CDR3 loop spans 18 amino acids. Trimming took 3 bases from V and 4 from J, leaving 22 bases between them. From germline, CDR1 is SGHDN and CDR2 FVKESK. The CDR3 DNA sequence: TGTGCCAGCAGCCACACTCCCTCTGCGGGGGCTAGAGGAAACACCATATATTTT. This translates into CASSHTPSAGARGNTIYF.

This clonotype was counted ten times or more. The J gene is TRBJ2-3, the V gene TRBV20-1; D gene unclear. Germline V gives CDR1 DFQATT, CDR2 SNEGSKA (reference sequence). Trimming removed 3 bases at V and 2 bases at J, with 3 bases between. This CDR3 has 11 amino acids. The CDR3 region has the DNA TGCAGTGCTAGGGCCACAGATACGCAGTATTTT. It yields the protein CSARATDTQYF.

Details on this clonotype: A much bigger clone sits one base away, suggesting this may be a read error. Because the CDR3's place on the DNA is in doubt, the DNA is left out and the CDR3 is given as listed by TCRdb. The chain joins TRBV29-1 to TRBJ1-2; whether TRBD1, the table's D call, matches the DNA was not checked. Germline loops: CDR1 SQVTM, CDR2 ANQGSEA. The CDR3 length equals 13 residues, ends included. The CDR3 reads CSVARGSNYGYAF.

This clonotype was seen ten or more times. The rearrangement links TRBV6-1 to TRBJ2-6; no firm D call. Germline CDR1 reads MNHNS; CDR2 reads SASEGT. V was trimmed by 8 bases and J by 0 bases, leaving 8 bases between them. CDR3 length: 14 residues. For the CDR3, the DNA is TGTGCCAGCGCTCGCGGCTCTGGGGCCAACGTCCTGACTTTC. Its protein is CASARGSGANVLTF.

This clonotype was seen at least ten times. The V gene is TRBV10-3, the J gene TRBJ2-7, with D possibly matching TRBD2 (7 bases). Trimming cost V 9 bases and J 6 bases, with 15 bases left between them. CDR1 ENHRY and CDR2 SYGVKD come from the germline V gene. The CDR3 contains 12 residues. The CDR3 DNA follows: TGTGCCATGGGGGAGGGGGACGGCGAGCAGTACTTC. The encoded protein is CAMGEGDGEQYF.

This clonotype has a handful of counts. This chain connects TRBV7-6 to TRBJ2-5, with a possible D match to TRBD1 (5 bases). The CDR3 has 13 residues. CDR1 and CDR2 (germline): SGHVS, FNYEAQ. The V end lost 5 bases, the J end lost 5 bases, and 12 bases lay between the germline ends. CDR3 DNA sequence: TGTGCCAGCAGCCAAAGAAACAGGGAGACCCAGTACTTC. This encodes CASSQRNRETQYF.

This clonotype was counted many times. The chain uses TRBV7-2 and TRBJ1-2, with unresolved D. With 0 bases removed from V and 5 bases from J, the gap between germline ends came to 10 bases. The CDR3 consists of 14 residues. Germline V gene lookup returns CDR1 SGHTA and CDR2 FQGNSA. This CDR3 reads CASSLAGFPYGYTF. DNA for the CDR3: TGTGCCAGCAGCTTAGCAGGCTTCCCGTATGGCTACACCTTC.

This clonotype was detected ten times or more. This chain uses TRBV18 with TRBJ1-3; maybe TRBD1 (6 bases). Germline-derived CDR1 and CDR2 are KGHSH and LQKENI. V was shortened by 5 bases and J by 0 bases, with 20 bases between the two germline ends. This CDR3 is 18 amino acids long. CDR3 amino acids: CASSIAPVGQNSGNTIYF. CDR3 DNA: TGTGCCAGCTCAATAGCCCCTGTCGGACAGAACTCTGGAAACACCATATATTTT.

This clonotype turned up a few times. The gene calls are TRBV2 and TRBJ1-3, with D maybe TRBD1 (6 bases). Germline V gene data show CDR1 as SNHLY and CDR2 as FYNNEI. Trimming removed 6 bases from V and 2 bases from J, with 11 bases in between. CDR3 length: 14 amino acids. The CDR3 nucleotides are TGTGCCAGCAGGGAGGGGGGCCCTGGAAACACCATATATTTT. Encoded protein: CASREGGPGNTIYF. The complete variable domain, with remaining parts taken from reference TRBV2 and TRBJ1-3, reads EPEVTQTPSHQVTQMGQEVILRCVPISNHLYFYWYRQILGQKVEFLVSFYNNEISEKSEIFDDQFSVERPDGSNFTLKIRSTKLEDSAMYFCASREGGPGNTIYFGEGSWLTVV.

This clonotype was recorded at least ten times. The V gene is TRBV4-3, the J gene TRBJ2-1, with unresolved D. The CDR3 consists of 14 residues. Germline-derived CDR1 and CDR2 are LGHNA and YSLEER. Deletions cut 1 base from V and 5 bases from J, with 9 bases between. The CDR3 loop reads CASSQGGTHNEQFF. CDR3 sequence (DNA): TGCGCCAGCAGCCAAGGAGGAACTCACAATGAGCAGTTCTTC.

The table lists this clonotype with many counts. V gene TRBV20-1 combines with J gene TRBJ2-7, with D tentatively TRBD1 (6 bases). This CDR3 is 13 amino acids long. Germline V gives CDR1 DFQATT, CDR2 SNEGSKA (reference sequence). The V end was cut by 3 bases, the J end by 5 bases, with 14 bases between. The CDR3 DNA reads TGCAGTGCTAGGAGGGACATCCGCCACGAGCAGTACTTC. It codes for CSARRDIRHEQYF.

This clonotype appeared many times. J is TRBJ2-1 and V is TRBV7-9; D is perhaps TRBD2 (6 bases). V was trimmed by 5 bases and J by 8 bases, leaving 16 bases between them. This CDR3 comprises 14 residues. CDR1 and CDR2 (germline): SEHNR, FQNEAQ (reference sequence). The CDR3 reads CASSPGVRDYEQFF. The CDR3 DNA reads TGTGCCAGCAGCCCCGGAGTACGGGACTATGAGCAGTTCTTC. The whole variable domain, remainder taken from reference TRBV7-9 and TRBJ2-1, is DTGVSQNPRHKITKRGQNVTFRCDPISEHNRLYWYRQTLGQGPEFLTYFQNEAQLEKSRLLSDRFSAERPKGSFSTLEIQRTEQGDSAMYLCASSPGVRDYEQFFGPGTRLTVL.

This clonotype was picked up many times. This chain connects TRBV7-2 to TRBJ2-3, with 9 bases matching TRBD2. The CDR3 is made up of 16 amino acids. In germline, CDR1 is SGHTA, CDR2 FQGNSA. The V and J ends lost 4 bases and 1 base, in that order; junction bases with no gene match: 6. CDR3 amino acids: CASSSLAGQGTDTQYF. CDR3 bases: TGTGCCAGCAGCTCCCTAGCGGGGCAAGGCACAGATACGCAGTATTTT.

As regards this clonotype: This may be a read error: a much more frequent sequence differs by one nucleotide. No conserved phenylalanine or tryptophan is present at the end of the CDR3, so a read error is the likely explanation. This sequence joins TRBV4-3 and TRBJ1-5, with D uncertain. CDR3 length: 13 residues. The V end lost 0 bases, the J end lost 9 bases, and 9 bases lay between the germline ends. The germline gives CDR1 LGHNA, CDR2 YSLEER. The CDR3 region is CASSQDRSTPQHL. In nucleotides, the CDR3 is TGCGCCAGCAGCCAAGATAGGAGCACGCCCCAGCATCTT.

This clonotype was seen many times. V gene TRBV18 combines with J gene TRBJ2-5; D is perhaps TRBD2 (5 bases). Trimming stripped 1 base from V and 0 bases from J, with 9 bases between. The CDR3 spans 15 residues. Germline V gene sequence: CDR1 KGHSH, CDR2 LQKENI. CDR3 region: CASSPRLANQETQYF. CDR3 in DNA: TGTGCCAGCTCACCACGTTTAGCGAACCAAGAGACCCAGTACTTC.

This clonotype is a singleton in its sample. V is TRBV30 and J is TRBJ2-1; D perhaps matches TRBD2 (7 bases). CDR1 and CDR2 from the germline V gene are GTSNPN and SVGIG (reference sequence). The CDR3 spans 12 residues. Trimming removed 2 bases at V and 9 bases at J, with 11 bases between. CDR3 loop: CAWSRGAGEQFF. The CDR3 DNA reads as TGTGCCTGGAGTCGGGGGGCCGGTGAGCAGTTCTTC.

This clonotype came up many times. This rearrangement joins TRBV12-3 or TRBV12-4 to TRBJ1-5, with TRBD1 as a possible D gene (5 bases). The CDR3 extends over 11 amino acids. Trimming took 5 bases from V and 13 from J, leaving 12 bases between them. The CDR3 DNA is TGTGCCAGCAGTGACAGAGTCGAACAGCATTTT. The encoded protein is CASSDRVEQHF.

This clonotype has only a few counts. A much larger clone lies a single base off, so this may be a read error. CDR3 nucleotides: TGTGCCGGCAGCTTAGGGGGACCCCCTGAAGCTTTCTTT. Protein sequence: CAGSLGGPPEAFF. The rearrangement links TRBV7-2 to TRBJ1-1; perhaps TRBD1 as D (6 bases). Looked up from germline, CDR1 is SGHTA and CDR2 is FQGNSA. The CDR3 loop spans 13 amino acids.

J is TRBJ1-1 and V is TRBV9; D unclear. V gave up 2 bases and J gave up 0 bases, with 8 bases separating them. The CDR3 is 14 amino acids. The germline V gene encodes CDR1 SGDLS and CDR2 YYNGEE. The CDR3 reads CASSVEAMNTEAFF. The CDR3 DNA sequence: TGTGCCAGCAGCGTTGAAGCTATGAACACTGAAGCTTTCTTT.

This clonotype was counted between two and nine times. The chain joins TRBV28 to TRBJ2-7; TRBD1 matches 7 bases. This CDR3 spans 15 amino acids. Germline-derived CDR1 and CDR2 are MDHEN and SYDVKM. Trimming at V came to 6 bases and at J to 2 bases, leaving 10 bases not matched to a gene. CDR3 in amino acids: CASRHTGEPTYEQYF. The CDR3 nucleotides read TGTGCCAGCAGACATACAGGGGAGCCGACCTACGAGCAGTACTTC.

This clonotype was detected many times. The chain links TRBV6-2 or TRBV6-3 to TRBJ2-3; 12 positions agree with TRBD2. CDR1 and CDR2 (germline): MNHEY, SVGEGT. CDR3 length: 16 amino acids. The trim removed 2 bases at V and 4 bases at J, leaving 4 bases unmatched. In DNA form, the CDR3 reads TGTGCCAGCAGTTACGTCCCTAGCGGGAGGGCAGATACGCAGTATTTT. Residues: CASSYVPSGRADTQYF.

Ten or more counts support this clonotype. The chain joins TRBV20-1 to TRBJ2-3; unclear D gene. CDR3 size: 13 residues. Per germline, CDR1 DFQATT and CDR2 SNEGSKA (reference sequence). V lost 7 bases, J lost 0 bases, and 11 bases lay in between. In nucleotides, the CDR3 is TGCAGTGTTCAGGCGCCTAGCACAGATACGCAGTATTTT. This encodes CSVQAPSTDTQYF.

The chain's CDR3 is CASSSPGQGSYNEQFF. The CDR3 DNA reads TGTGCCAGCAGCTCCCCGGGACAGGGTTCCTACAATGAGCAGTTCTTC. The rearrangement uses TRBV5-4 and TRBJ2-1, with 9 bases aligning to TRBD1. V dropped 3 bases and J dropped 1; count of bases not matched to a gene: 5. The CDR3 contains 16 residues. Per germline, CDR1 SGHNT and CDR2 YYREEE (reference sequence).

This clonotype was picked up one time. A read error may explain this, as a much larger clone is one base away. V usage is TRBV4-1 and J usage is TRBJ2-7; tentative D call: TRBD2 (6 bases). V dropped 0 bases and J dropped 8 bases, with 20 bases sitting between them. The V gene's germline CDR1 is MGHRA and CDR2 YSYEKL. The CDR3 has 16 amino acids. The CDR3 loop reads CASSQDLDSGGKKQYF. As DNA, the CDR3 is TGCGCCAGCAGCCAAGATCTGGATAGCGGAGGTAAGAAGCAGTACTTC.

Ten or more counts support this clonotype. The rearrangement links TRBV20-1 to TRBJ2-1; no definite D call. V lost 5 bases and J 2 bases, leaving 10 bases between the germline ends. CDR3 length equals 13 residues. CDR1 and CDR2 from the germline V gene are DFQATT and SNEGSKA (reference sequence). The CDR3 protein is CSAPGTTYNEQFF. In nucleotides, the CDR3 is TGCAGTGCTCCAGGAACAACCTACAATGAGCAGTTCTTC.

At least ten counts were recorded for this clonotype. The chain recombines TRBV19 with TRBJ1-5; D gene unclear. Trimming pared 5 bases from V and 0 bases from J, leaving 8 bases between. Germline V gives CDR1 LNHDA, CDR2 SQIVND (reference sequence). The length of the CDR3 is 14 residues. DNA for the CDR3: TGTGCCAGTAGTTTCTGGGTTAGCAATCAGCCCCAGCATTTT. This translates into CASSFWVSNQPQHF.

The table lists this clonotype with many counts. The rearrangement links TRBV20-1 to TRBJ2-7, with 7 nucleotides matching TRBD2. The CDR3 consists of 12 residues. Trimming took 5 bases from V and 3 from J; bases not matched to a gene: 4. The germline gives CDR1 DFQATT, CDR2 SNEGSKA (reference sequence). The CDR3 DNA follows: TGCAGTGCTGGCGGGAGAAGCTACGAGCAGTACTTC. Protein sequence: CSAGGRSYEQYF.

On this clonotype: It may be a read error: a sequence one base away is much more abundant. The chain combines TRBV15 with TRBJ1-1; weak D call: TRBD1 (5 bases). The CDR3 has 16 residues. Per germline, CDR1 LNHNV and CDR2 YYDKDF (reference sequence). V shed 5 bases and J shed 1 base, with 17 bases lying between them. CDR3 loop: CATSHRPSRANTEAFF. The CDR3 region has the DNA TGTGCCACCAGCCACCGACCGAGCAGGGCGAACACTGAAGCTTTCTTT.

The chain carries TRBV19 and TRBJ2-1, with 7 bases aligning to TRBD2. This CDR3 region has 18 residues. Germline CDR1 reads LNHDA; CDR2 reads SQIVND (reference sequence). J gave up 10 bases and V 3 bases, and 21 bases lay outside the gene matches. CDR3 nucleotides: TGTGCCAGTAGTATGAGATTCGGTGTTAGCGGGCTCGATATCGAGCAGTTCTTC. Translated: CASSMRFGVSGLDIEQFF.

There are many counts of this clonotype. The chain links TRBV15 to TRBJ2-7; TRBD2 aligns across 14 bases. The germline CDR1 and CDR2 sequences are LNHNV and YYDKDF (reference sequence). Losses at the gene ends were 1 base for V and 12 bases for J; bases not matched to a gene: 8. CDR3 size: 15 residues. The CDR3 coding sequence is TGTGCCACCAGCAGAGCCACCGGGACTAGCGGGAGTCGGTACTTC. Its protein is CATSRATGTSGSRYF.

About this clonotype: Mismatch with germline at one junction end may stem from a read error. The V call is TRBV5-1, the J call TRBJ2-1; tentatively, D is TRBD2 (6 bases). Germline V gene data show CDR1 as SGHRS and CDR2 as YFSETQ. The CDR3 length is 17 residues. The CDR3 spells CASSLGHGSLFQNGQFF. The CDR3 DNA follows: TGCGCCAGCAGCTTGGGTCACGGGAGCCTATTTCAGAATGGGCAGTTCTTC.